This TCR beta chain was captured by sequencing in a study of shared clonotypes between healthy human individuals. General study results and limits: The rarefaction results pointed to incomplete sorted-subset sequencing despite large depth.

As concerns this clone: Its target is unknown.

Sequencing was at deep level. The protocol was immunoSEQ multiplex PCR, while the TCRdb copy is restricted to in-frame clones and leaves out a portion. This table holds 1.6 million or so clones, roughly 96% found once. V shed 0 bases and J shed 0 bases, with 11 bases lying between them. The CDR3 consists of 16 residues. The rearrangement links TRBV23-1 to TRBJ2-5; the D gene is possibly TRBD1 (6 bases). TRBV23-1 is an ORF; its function is uncertain. The sequenced material came from naive CD4+ T cells sorted from blood. Subset: CD45RA+ positively selected. This TCR came from a man aged 30 to 39 in good health. DNA for the CDR3: TGCGCCAGCAGTCAATCCTATGGACAGCACCAAGAGACCCAGTACTTC. This translates into CASSQSYGQHQETQYF.